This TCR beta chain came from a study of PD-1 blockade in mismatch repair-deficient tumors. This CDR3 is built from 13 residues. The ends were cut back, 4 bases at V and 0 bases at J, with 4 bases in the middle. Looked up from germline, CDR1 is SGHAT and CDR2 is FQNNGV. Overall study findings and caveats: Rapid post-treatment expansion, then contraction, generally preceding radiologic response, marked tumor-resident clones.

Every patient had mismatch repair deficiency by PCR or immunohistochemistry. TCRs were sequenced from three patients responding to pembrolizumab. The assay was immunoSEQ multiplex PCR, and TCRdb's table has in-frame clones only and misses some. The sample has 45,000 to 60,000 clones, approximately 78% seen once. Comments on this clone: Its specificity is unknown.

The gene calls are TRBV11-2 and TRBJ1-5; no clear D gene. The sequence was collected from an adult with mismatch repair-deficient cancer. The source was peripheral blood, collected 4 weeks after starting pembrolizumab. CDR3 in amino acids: CASSWNSNQPQHF. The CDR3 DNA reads TGTGCCAGCAGCTGGAATAGCAATCAGCCCCAGCATTTT.